This T cell receptor beta chain emerged from a study of T cell responses to AZD1222 COVID-19 vaccine. The CDR3 loop spans 15 amino acids. The ends were cut back, 4 bases at V and 2 bases at J, with 11 bases in the middle. CDR1 and CDR2 (germline): KGHDR, SFDVKD. Regarding the study as a whole: Baseline seropositivity occurred in only a handful of AZD1222 recipients.

Remarks on this clone: Its antigen is undetermined.

The protocol was immunoSEQ multiplex PCR, while the TCRdb copy is restricted to in-frame clones and leaves out a portion. The sample records about 110,000 clones, more than 70% being singletons. Material: peripheral blood, obtained on day 0 of AZD1222 vaccination. The TCR was taken from an adult in good health. The chain has TRBV24-1 and TRBJ1-3, with D maybe TRBD1 (5 bases). CDR3 DNA: TGTGCCACCAGTGACCCTGGAGGGGCTGGAAACACCATATATTTT. Translation gives CATSDPGGAGNTIYF.